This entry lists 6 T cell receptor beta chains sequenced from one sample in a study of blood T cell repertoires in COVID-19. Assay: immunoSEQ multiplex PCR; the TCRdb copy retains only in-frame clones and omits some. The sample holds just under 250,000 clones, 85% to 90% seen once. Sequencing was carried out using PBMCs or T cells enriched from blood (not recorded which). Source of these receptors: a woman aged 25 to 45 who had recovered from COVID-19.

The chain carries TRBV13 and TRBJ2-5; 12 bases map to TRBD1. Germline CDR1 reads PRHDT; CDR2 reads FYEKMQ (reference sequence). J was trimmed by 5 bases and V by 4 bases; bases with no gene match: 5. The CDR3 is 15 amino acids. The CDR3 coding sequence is TGTGCCAGCAGCTCCGGGACAGGGGGCTTGGAGACCCAGTACTTC. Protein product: CASSSGTGGLETQYF. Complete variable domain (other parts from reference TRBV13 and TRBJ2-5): AAGVIQSPRHLIKEKRETATLKCYPIPRHDTVYWYQQGPGQDPQFLISFYEKMQSDKGSIPDRFSAQQFSDYHSELNMSSLELGDSALYFCASSSGTGGLETQYFGPGTRLLVL.

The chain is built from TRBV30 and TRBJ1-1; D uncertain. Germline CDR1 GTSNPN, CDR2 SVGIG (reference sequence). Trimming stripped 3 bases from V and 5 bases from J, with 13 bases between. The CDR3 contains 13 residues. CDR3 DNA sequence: TGTGCCTGGAGGCCGGGAACAGCAACTGAAGCTTTCTTT. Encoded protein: CAWRPGTATEAFF.

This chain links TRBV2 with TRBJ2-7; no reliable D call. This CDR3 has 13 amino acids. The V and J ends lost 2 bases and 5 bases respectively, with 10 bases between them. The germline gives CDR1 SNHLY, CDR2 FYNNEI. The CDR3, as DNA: TGTGCCAGCAGTGAATCAGGTACCCACGAGCAGTACTTC. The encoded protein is CASSESGTHEQYF. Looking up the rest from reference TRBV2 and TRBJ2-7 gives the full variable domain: EPEVTQTPSHQVTQMGQEVILRCVPISNHLYFYWYRQILGQKVEFLVSFYNNEISEKSEIFDDQFSVERPDGSNFTLKIRSTKLEDSAMYFCASSESGTHEQYFGPGTRLTVT.

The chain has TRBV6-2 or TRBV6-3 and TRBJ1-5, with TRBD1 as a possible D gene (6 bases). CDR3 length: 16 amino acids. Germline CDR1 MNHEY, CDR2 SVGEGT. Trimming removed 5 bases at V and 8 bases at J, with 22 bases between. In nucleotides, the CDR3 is TGTGCCAGCAGTCCGAACAGGGTTTTGCCCAGAAAGCCCCAGCATTTT. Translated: CASSPNRVLPRKPQHF.

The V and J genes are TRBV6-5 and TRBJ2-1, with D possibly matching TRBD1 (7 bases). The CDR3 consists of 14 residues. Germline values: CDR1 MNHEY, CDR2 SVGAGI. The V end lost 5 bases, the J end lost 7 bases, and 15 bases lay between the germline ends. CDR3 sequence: CASSPLRGRNEQFF. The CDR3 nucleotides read TGTGCCAGCAGTCCACTCAGGGGGAGGAATGAGCAGTTCTTC.

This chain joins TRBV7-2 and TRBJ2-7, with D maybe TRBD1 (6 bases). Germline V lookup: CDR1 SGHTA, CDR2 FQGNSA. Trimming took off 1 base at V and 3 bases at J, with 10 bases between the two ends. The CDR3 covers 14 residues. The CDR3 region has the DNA TGTGCCAGCAGCTTAGTACAGGGAAGCTACGAGCAGTACTTC. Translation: CASSLVQGSYEQYF.